This T cell receptor beta chain was identified in a study of cytomegalovirus exposure and HLA in healthy donors. Study conclusions and caveats: Some TCR beta chains (more than 150 of them) were listed as cytomegalovirus-associated. Most sequenced TCRs were rare (though some public TCRs occurred in many donors). The authors confirmed in vitro that a few CMV-associated chains were specific for CMV antigens.

Trimming left V 5 bases short and J 2 bases short, with 9 bases between. The CDR3 runs 13 residues. The V gene's germline CDR1 is MNHEY and CDR2 SVGAGI. The donors were in the roughly 130-subject validation cohort, distinct from the 666-subject first cohort. Clones were read by immunoSEQ multiplex PCR, and TCRdb kept only the in-frame ones, dropping some. The repertoire consists of roughly 310,000 clones, with over 75% occurring once and the leading ten covering around 0.96%. The sample holds a few counts of this clone. No antigen is known for it. This TCR was recovered from a man aged 25 to 40 in good health and CMV-seronegative. The sequencing input was PBMCs. The J gene is TRBJ1-2, the V gene TRBV6-5; possible D gene TRBD1, 5 bases. The CDR3 DNA sequence: TGTGCCAGCAGTCACCAGGGCAACTATGGCTACACCTTC. Residues: CASSHQGNYGYTF.